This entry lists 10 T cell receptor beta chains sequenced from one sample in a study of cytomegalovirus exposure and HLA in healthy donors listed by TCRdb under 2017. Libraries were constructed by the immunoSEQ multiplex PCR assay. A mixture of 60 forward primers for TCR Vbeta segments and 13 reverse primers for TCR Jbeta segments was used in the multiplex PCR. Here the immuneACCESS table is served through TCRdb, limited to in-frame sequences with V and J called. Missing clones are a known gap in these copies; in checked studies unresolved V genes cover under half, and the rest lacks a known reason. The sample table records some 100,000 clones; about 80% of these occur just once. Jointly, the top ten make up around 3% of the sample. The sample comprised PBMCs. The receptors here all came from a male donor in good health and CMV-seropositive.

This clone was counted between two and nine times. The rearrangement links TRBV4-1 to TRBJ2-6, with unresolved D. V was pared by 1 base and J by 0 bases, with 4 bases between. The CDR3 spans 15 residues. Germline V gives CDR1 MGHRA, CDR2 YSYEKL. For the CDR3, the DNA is TGCGCCAGCAGCCAAGTCCTCTCTGGGGCCAACGTCCTGACTTTC. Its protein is CASSQVLSGANVLTF.

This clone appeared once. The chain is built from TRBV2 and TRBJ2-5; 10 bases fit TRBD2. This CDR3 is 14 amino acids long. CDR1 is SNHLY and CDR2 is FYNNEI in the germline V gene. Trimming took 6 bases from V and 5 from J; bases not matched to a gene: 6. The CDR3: CASRVAGGFETQYF. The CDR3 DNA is TGTGCCAGCAGGGTAGCGGGGGGTTTTGAGACCCAGTACTTC.

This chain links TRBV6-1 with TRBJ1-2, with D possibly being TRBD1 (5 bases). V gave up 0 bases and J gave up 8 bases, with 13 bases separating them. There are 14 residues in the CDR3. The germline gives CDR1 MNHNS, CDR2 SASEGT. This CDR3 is CASSEATGPRGYTF. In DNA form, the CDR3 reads TGTGCCAGCAGTGAAGCCACAGGACCCAGGGGCTACACCTTC.

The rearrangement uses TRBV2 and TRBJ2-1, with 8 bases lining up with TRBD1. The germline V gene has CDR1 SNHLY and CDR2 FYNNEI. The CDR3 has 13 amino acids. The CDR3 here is CAGSQGALNEQFF. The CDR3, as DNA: TGTGCAGGAAGTCAGGGGGCGTTGAATGAGCAGTTCTTC.

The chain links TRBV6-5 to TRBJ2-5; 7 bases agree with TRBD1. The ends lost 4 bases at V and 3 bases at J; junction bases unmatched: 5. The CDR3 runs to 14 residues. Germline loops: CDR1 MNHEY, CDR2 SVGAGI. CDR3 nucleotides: TGTGCCAGCAGTTCTCCGACAGGGAAAGAGACCCAGTACTTC. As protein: CASSSPTGKETQYF.

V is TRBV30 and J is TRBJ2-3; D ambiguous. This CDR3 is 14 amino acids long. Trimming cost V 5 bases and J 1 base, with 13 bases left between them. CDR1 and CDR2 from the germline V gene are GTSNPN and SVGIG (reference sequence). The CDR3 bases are TGTGCCTGGGCCCCCCCGGCGGGCACAGATACGCAGTATTTT. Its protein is CAWAPPAGTDTQYF.

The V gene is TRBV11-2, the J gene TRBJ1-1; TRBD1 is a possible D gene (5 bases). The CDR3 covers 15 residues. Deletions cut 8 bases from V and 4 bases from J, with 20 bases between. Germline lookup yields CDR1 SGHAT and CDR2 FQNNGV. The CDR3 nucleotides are TGTGCCAGCCGACCAACATACAGGCGGTCCACTGAAGCTTTCTTT. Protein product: CASRPTYRRSTEAFF.

The CDR3 sequence: CASSPHDRVGGYTF. In DNA form, the CDR3 reads TGTGCCAGCAGCCCCCACGACAGGGTTGGCGGCTACACCTTC. The chain employs TRBV7-2 and TRBJ1-2; TRBD1 matches 7 bases. With V trimmed by 5 bases and J by 8 bases, 11 bases remained unmatched. This CDR3 is 14 amino acids long. The germline gives CDR1 SGHTA, CDR2 FQGNSA.

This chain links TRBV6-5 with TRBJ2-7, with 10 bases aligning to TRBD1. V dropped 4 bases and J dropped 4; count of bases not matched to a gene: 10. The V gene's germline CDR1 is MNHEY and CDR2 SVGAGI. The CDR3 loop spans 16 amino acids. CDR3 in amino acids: CASSFTGTGVGYEQYF. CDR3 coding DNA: TGTGCCAGCAGTTTCACCGGGACAGGGGTAGGGTACGAGCAGTACTTC.

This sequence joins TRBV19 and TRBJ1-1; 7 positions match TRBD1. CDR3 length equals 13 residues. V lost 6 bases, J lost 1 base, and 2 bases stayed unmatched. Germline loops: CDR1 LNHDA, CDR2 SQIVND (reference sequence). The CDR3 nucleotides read TGTGCCAGTAGGGACAGGCCGAACACTGAAGCTTTCTTT. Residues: CASRDRPNTEAFF. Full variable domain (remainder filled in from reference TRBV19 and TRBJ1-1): DGGITQSPKYLFRKEGQNVTLSCEQNLNHDAMYWYRQDPGQGLRLIYYSQIVNDFQKGDIAEGYSVSREKKESFPLTVTSAQKNPTAFYLCASRDRPNTEAFFGQGTRLTVV.